The 10 T cell receptor beta chains below come from one sample, sequenced in a study of T-cell reconstitution after alpha-beta-depleted transplantation in children. A TCRbeta library incorporating unique molecular identifiers was prepared. TCRdb processed the PCR reads anew with MiXCR; each CDR3 protein has one entry. This sample carries about 110,000 distinct CDR3 sequences, about 6.5% of them seen once, and the ten largest clones take 20% to 25%. The sequences come from PBMCs, mostly from graft donor cells, collected 360 days after TCRalphabeta/CD19-depleted stem cell transplant. The receptor set was obtained from a male patient between 2 and 15 years old who had a stem cell transplant for acute lymphoblastic leukemia, so the T cells may come from the graft donor.

In its sample, this clonotype was seen many times. This rearrangement joins TRBV29-1 to TRBJ2-7; 7 bases align to TRBD2. Per the germline V gene, CDR1 is SQVTM and CDR2 is ANQGSEA. This CDR3 has 12 residues. The V gene end was trimmed by 6 bases and the J gene end by 2 bases; junction bases not matched to a gene: 4. CDR3 sequence reads: CSVGAGPYEQYF. The CDR3 bases are TGCAGCGTGGGAGCGGGGCCCTACGAGCAGTACTTC.

This clonotype has more than one count but fewer than ten. CDR3 coding DNA: TGTGCCAGCCGACTACGACTAGCGGGAGAGAATGAGCAGTTCTTC. Its protein product is CASRLRLAGENEQFF. The rearrangement uses TRBV6-2 or TRBV6-3 and TRBJ2-1; 12 nucleotides line up with TRBD2. Germline CDR1 is MNHEY and CDR2 is SVGEGT. CDR3 size: 15 residues. V shed 8 bases, J shed 7 bases, and the junction held 9 bases outside the gene matches.

V is TRBV9 and J is TRBJ1-1; TRBD1 is a possible D gene (6 bases). V was cut by 0 bases and J by 4 bases, with 13 bases left in between. Germline values: CDR1 SGDLS, CDR2 YYNGEE. CDR3 size: 15 residues. DNA of the CDR3: TGTGCCAGCAGCGTAGGTACCCAGGGGATCACTGAAGCTTTCTTT. This translates into CASSVGTQGITEAFF.

This clonotype was counted only a few times. The rearrangement joins TRBV27 to TRBJ2-5; D unresolved. V was pared by 6 bases and J by 0 bases, with 8 bases between. Per the germline V gene, CDR1 is MNHEY and CDR2 is SMNVEV (reference sequence). This CDR3 contains 13 residues. The CDR3 is CASRRPYQETQYF. The CDR3 DNA sequence: TGTGCCAGCAGAAGGCCCTACCAAGAGACCCAGTACTTC.

This clonotype has a count of ten or more. The chain couples TRBV28 to TRBJ2-5; D is perhaps TRBD1 or TRBD2 (5 bases each). Deletions cut 5 bases from V and 4 bases from J, with 11 bases between. Per the germline V gene, CDR1 is MDHEN and CDR2 is SYDVKM. The CDR3 consists of 13 residues. The chain's CDR3 is CASSEGRPETQYF. CDR3 nucleotide sequence: TGTGCCAGCAGTGAGGGGCGTCCAGAGACCCAGTACTTC.

J is TRBJ2-1 and V is TRBV6-2 or TRBV6-3; D gene ambiguous. Trimming removed 6 bases from V and 1 base from J, with 7 bases in between. The length of the CDR3 is 13 residues. The germline gives CDR1 MNHEY, CDR2 SVGEGT. The CDR3: CASSSESYNEQFF. The CDR3 DNA reads as TGTGCCAGCAGCTCCGAATCCTACAATGAGCAGTTCTTC.

This clonotype has ten or more counts. The chain employs TRBV27 and TRBJ2-7, with TRBD1 as a possible D gene (6 bases). Germline CDR1 and CDR2: MNHEY and SMNVEV (reference sequence). Trimming stripped 2 bases from V and 5 bases from J, with 10 bases between. This CDR3 spans 13 amino acids. CDR3 DNA sequence: TGTGCCAGCAGTTTACACAGGGCCCACGAGCAGTACTTC. Its protein is CASSLHRAHEQYF.

This clonotype was seen ten or more times. V gene TRBV27 combines with J gene TRBJ2-1; D perhaps matches TRBD2 (5 bases). Looked up from germline, CDR1 is MNHEY and CDR2 is SMNVEV (reference sequence). V lost 5 bases, J lost 3 bases, and 8 bases lay in between. This CDR3 spans 13 amino acids. CDR3 DNA: TGTGCCAGCAGTAAGAGGGTCTACAATGAGCAGTTCTTC. Translated: CASSKRVYNEQFF.

This clonotype has only one observation. V is TRBV6-1 and J is TRBJ2-3, with 8 bases that match TRBD1. Germline CDR1 is MNHNS and CDR2 is SASEGT. CDR3 length equals 16 residues. The J segment lost 1 base and the V segment lost 6 bases, leaving 9 bases of the junction unmatched. The CDR3, as DNA: TGTGCCAGCAGCCAGCCCGTGGGACAGGGCACAGATACGCAGTATTTT. Protein: CASSQPVGQGTDTQYF.

This clonotype has ten or more counts. This CDR3 is CASSLSGAEAFF. The CDR3 bases are TGTGCCAGCAGCTTGTCGGGAGCTGAAGCTTTCTTT. The V and J genes are TRBV5-6 and TRBJ1-1, with D unresolved. This CDR3 has 12 amino acids. With 1 base removed from V and 6 bases from J, the gap between germline ends came to 7 bases. CDR1 and CDR2 (germline): SGHDT, YYEEEE. Supplemented by reference TRBV5-6 and TRBJ1-1, the full variable domain reads DAGVTQSPTHLIKTRGQQVTLRCSPKSGHDTVSWYQQALGQGPQFIFQYYEEEERQRGNFPDRFSGHQFPNYSSELNVNALLLGDSALYLCASSLSGAEAFFGQGTRLTVV.